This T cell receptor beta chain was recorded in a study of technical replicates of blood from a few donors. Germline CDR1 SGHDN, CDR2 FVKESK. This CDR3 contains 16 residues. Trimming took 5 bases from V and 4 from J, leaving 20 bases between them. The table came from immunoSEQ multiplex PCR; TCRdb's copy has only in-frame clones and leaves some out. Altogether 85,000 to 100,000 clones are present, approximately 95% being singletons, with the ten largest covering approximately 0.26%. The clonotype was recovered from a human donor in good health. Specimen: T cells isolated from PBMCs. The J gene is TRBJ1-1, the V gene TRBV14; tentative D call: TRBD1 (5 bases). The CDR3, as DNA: TGTGCCAGCAGCACATCCCTAGGGGCCGGGAGCACTGAAGCTTTCTTT. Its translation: CASSTSLGAGSTEAFF.